This T cell receptor (beta chain) was sequenced in a study of cytomegalovirus exposure and HLA in healthy donors. Study summary: For the roughly 370 genotyped donors, more than 65% fell within the Caucasian-associated ancestry cluster.

Study observations and caveats: When analyzed later, a missense DCLRE1C variant was found to be linked to TCR beta V- and J-gene trimming. Available immune exposure information was restricted to CMV serostatus only. Within an earlier analysis, most TCR beta V segments proved productive either about 90% or about 30% of the time.

This clone was counted a few times. Its specificity is not known. The CDR3 spans 20 residues. In germline, CDR1 is MGHRA, CDR2 YSYEKL. V was clipped by 1 base and J by 7 bases; unmatched bases: 21. The study ran its PCR with 60 Vbeta and 13 Jbeta primers. TCRdb's copy holds only in-frame clones and misses some; the assay was immunoSEQ multiplex PCR. Of some 190,000 clones detected, around four fifths appear once; the ten largest clones hold about 1%. The receptor was derived from a woman aged 40 to 55 in good health and CMV-seronegative. The source material was PBMCs. The rearrangement uses TRBV4-1 and TRBJ2-5, with 10 bases matching TRBD2. The CDR3 loop reads CASSQAPTKGASGSRGTQYF. The CDR3 DNA is TGCGCCAGCAGCCAAGCCCCGACCAAGGGGGCTAGCGGGAGTCGAGGGACCCAGTACTTC.